Presented here are 24 T cell receptor beta chains from one specimen sequenced in a study of metastatic and nonmetastatic thyroid tumors. Patients had received no treatment of any kind before thyroid surgery. TCRdb re-called the PCR reads via MiXCR. There are about 33,000 clones in the sample; 15% to 20% occur only once, and over 10% lies in the top ten. Sequenced sample: blood. The source of these receptors is a male donor with papillary thyroid cancer or a benign thyroid nodule (not recorded which). Some clones in this sample may be carry-over from other donors' samples.

There are many counts of this clone. This CDR3 is also generated by other DNA sequences in the sample. The chain recombines TRBV5-5 with TRBJ2-5; TRBD1 agrees at 9 bases. The germline gives CDR1 SGHKS, CDR2 YYEKEE (reference sequence). CDR3 length equals 17 residues. The trim removed 4 bases at V and 4 bases at J, leaving 14 bases unmatched. The CDR3 here is CASSLHGQGRLGETQYF. In DNA form, the CDR3 reads TGTGCCAGCAGCCTCCACGGACAGGGGCGTTTGGGAGAGACCCAGTACTTC.

The chain is built from TRBV7-3 and TRBJ1-2; 8 nucleotides line up with TRBD1. The CDR3 length is 13 residues. Germline CDR1 and CDR2: SGHTA and FQGTGA. After removal of 3 bases from V and 8 bases from J, the junction contained 5 bases not matched to a gene. The CDR3 DNA reads as TGTGCCAGCAGCTTGGACAGGGATAAGGGCTACACCTTC. Amino acid sequence: CASSLDRDKGYTF.

This clone has ten or more counts. This rearrangement joins TRBV28 to TRBJ1-4; D remains ambiguous. Germline loops: CDR1 MDHEN, CDR2 SYDVKM. V was pared by 3 bases and J by 0 bases, with 8 bases between. This CDR3 has 15 residues. The CDR3 loop is CASSFGQPTNEKLFF. For the CDR3, the DNA is TGTGCCAGCAGTTTCGGGCAGCCAACTAATGAAAAACTGTTTTTT.

This clone was observed at least ten times. The gene calls are TRBV28 and TRBJ1-5; no firm D call. CDR3 length: 13 amino acids. Germline V gene data show CDR1 as MDHEN and CDR2 as SYDVKM. Trimming left V 5 bases short and J 4 bases short, with 9 bases between. CDR3 region: CASSISGNQPQHF. The CDR3 nucleotides are TGTGCCAGCAGTATTTCCGGTAATCAGCCCCAGCATTTT. Variable domain in full (rest from reference TRBV28 and TRBJ1-5): DVKVTQSSRYLVKRTGEKVFLECVQDMDHENMFWYRQDPGLGLRLIYFSYDVKMKEKGDIPEGYSVSREKKERFSLILESASTNQTSMYLCASSISGNQPQHFGDGTRLSIL.

This clone was recorded a few times. CDR3 nucleotides: TGTGCCAGCAGGAAGCAACCCTACGAGCAGTACTTC. It specifies CASRKQPYEQYF. The rearrangement joins TRBV6-1 to TRBJ2-7; D gene unclear. The length of the CDR3 is 12 residues. V lost 6 bases and J 2 bases, leaving 8 bases between the germline ends. Germline V CDR1 and CDR2: MNHNS, SASEGT.

This CDR3 reads CASSLTGVGGELFF. CDR3 bases: TGTGCCAGCAGTTTAACTGGGGTAGGCGGGGAGCTGTTTTTT. The chain couples TRBV27 to TRBJ2-2, with unresolved D. Deletions cut 2 bases from V and 7 bases from J, with 11 bases between. Germline-derived CDR1 and CDR2 are MNHEY and SMNVEV (reference sequence). The CDR3 loop spans 14 amino acids.

This clone was seen only a few times. The V and J genes are TRBV28 and TRBJ2-7; a possible D gene is TRBD2 (6 bases). Germline V lookup: CDR1 MDHEN, CDR2 SYDVKM. The CDR3 is 16 amino acids. Trimming cost V 2 bases and J 3 bases, with 17 bases left between them. The CDR3 loop reads CASSLRDFQGVYEQYF. DNA for the CDR3: TGTGCCAGCAGTTTAAGGGACTTCCAAGGAGTCTACGAGCAGTACTTC.

This clone was found a few times. One end of the junction varies from germline; a read error may be responsible. This chain joins TRBV24-1 and TRBJ2-2; possible D gene TRBD2, 6 bases. Per the germline V gene, CDR1 is KGHDR and CDR2 is SFDVKD. The CDR3 sequence is 16 residues long. The CDR3 DNA reads TGTGCCACCAGTGATTTACCAGGGAGGAACACCGGGGGGCTGTTTTTT. It specifies CATSDLPGRNTGGLFF.

As concerns this clone: A much larger clone is a single base away; this may be a read error. The same CDR3 can be traced to other DNA sequences in this sample. V and J are TRBV5-4 and TRBJ2-7; no clear D. Trimming left V 4 bases short and J 6 bases short, with 11 bases between. Germline V CDR1 and CDR2: SGHNT, YYREEE (reference sequence). The CDR3 spans 12 residues. CDR3 sequence reads: CASSAGPTEQYF. In nucleotides, the CDR3 is TGTGCCAGCAGCGCCGGACCTACCGAGCAGTACTTC.

Only a few counts were recorded for this clone. This rearrangement joins TRBV6-1 to TRBJ2-1; D might be TRBD2 (5 bases). Germline V gene sequence: CDR1 MNHNS, CDR2 SASEGT. Trimming cost V 5 bases and J 9 bases, with 17 bases left between them. The CDR3 length is 14 residues. The chain's CDR3 is CASSTIDYGIEQFF. The DNA of the CDR3 is TGTGCCAGCAGTACCATAGACTATGGCATTGAGCAGTTCTTC.

V usage is TRBV5-4 and J usage is TRBJ2-1; D ambiguous. V was pared by 5 bases and J by 4 bases, with 16 bases between. CDR1 and CDR2 (germline): SGHNT, YYREEE (reference sequence). This CDR3 region has 15 residues. CDR3 amino acids: CASRTPLGQYNEQFF. CDR3 in DNA: TGTGCCAGCAGAACGCCGCTTGGGCAGTACAATGAGCAGTTCTTC. Supplemented by reference TRBV5-4 and TRBJ2-1, the full variable domain reads ETGVTQSPTHLIKTRGQQVTLRCSSQSGHNTVSWYQQALGQGPQFIFQYYREEENGRGNFPPRFSGLQFPNYSSELNVNALELDDSALYLCASRTPLGQYNEQFFGPGTRLTVL.

This clone was counted at least ten times. The V gene is TRBV7-2, the J gene TRBJ1-5, with 7 positions matching TRBD1. Germline trimming cut 4 bases from V and 7 bases from J; bases unmatched to any gene: 4. The CDR3 has 13 amino acids. Germline V gene data show CDR1 as SGHTA and CDR2 as FQGNSA. The CDR3 DNA reads TGTGCCAGCAGCTCCCGACAGGGCCAGCCCCAGCATTTT. It translates to CASSSRQGQPQHF.

Relative to its sample, this clone is medium-sized. This chain links TRBV6-1 with TRBJ2-7; a possible D gene is TRBD1 (6 bases). The CDR3 extends over 14 amino acids. Germline CDR1 reads MNHNS; CDR2 reads SASEGT. V lost 7 bases, J lost 3 bases, and 16 bases lay in between. Written as DNA, the CDR3 is TGTGCCAGCACCTATGGGATAGGGGGCTACGAGCAGTACTTC. Its protein is CASTYGIGGYEQYF.

CDR3 in DNA: TGTGCCAGCAGGGAACTAGCGGGAGGGCCGGGTGAGCAGTTCTTC. The encoded protein is CASRELAGGPGEQFF. This chain joins TRBV11-2 and TRBJ2-1; 13 nucleotides align to TRBD2. The trim removed 6 bases at V and 9 bases at J, leaving 8 bases unmatched. The CDR3 runs to 15 residues. Germline loops: CDR1 SGHAT, CDR2 FQNNGV.

The rearrangement joins TRBV6-5 to TRBJ2-7; TRBD1 matches 8 bases. V shed 2 bases and J 3 bases; nucleotides not matched to a gene: 6. Germline CDR1 and CDR2: MNHEY and SVGAGI. The CDR3 runs to 15 residues. The CDR3 reads CASSYRTGYGYEQYF. The CDR3 DNA reads TGTGCCAGCAGTTACCGGACAGGGTATGGCTACGAGCAGTACTTC.

The genes are TRBV11-2 and TRBJ2-7; D call uncertain. The V end was cut by 0 bases, the J end by 2 bases, with 14 bases between. Germline lookup yields CDR1 SGHAT and CDR2 FQNNGV. The CDR3 length is 16 residues. The CDR3 nucleotides read TGTGCCAGCAGCTTAGATCGGGCGGCAGGCGCCTACGAGCAGTACTTC. It encodes CASSLDRAAGAYEQYF.

There are many counts of this clone. The chain couples TRBV12-3 or TRBV12-4 to TRBJ2-1, with 8 bases that match TRBD2. V lost 2 bases, J lost 6 bases, and 12 bases stayed unmatched. This CDR3 is built from 17 residues. CDR3 bases: TGTGCCAGCAGTTTATCGGCGGGGGGATCCGGAACCAATGAGCAGTTCTTC. This gives the protein CASSLSAGGSGTNEQFF.

The sample holds a few counts of this clone. Sequence at one end of the junction differs from germline and may be a read error. Distinct nucleotide sequences in the sample also encode this CDR3. This chain joins TRBV7-8 and TRBJ1-1, with a tentative D call TRBD1 (6 bases). Germline V gene data show CDR1 as SGHVS and CDR2 as FQNEAQ. The CDR3 runs to 16 residues. CDR3 nucleotides: TGTGCCAGCAGCTTGACTACGGGACATAAGAACACCGAAGCTTTCTTT. Its translation is CASSLTTGHKNTEAFF. Together with reference TRBV7-8 and TRBJ1-1, the CDR3 gives the full variable domain: GAGVSQSPRYKVAKRGQDVALRCDPISGHVSLFWYQQALGQGPEFLTYFQNEAQLDKSGLPSDRFFAERPEGSVSTLKIQRTQQEDSAVYLCASSLTTGHKNTEAFFGQGTRLTVV.

The CDR3 DNA reads TGCGCCAGCAGTTGGGACACAAGTTCGGATTCACCCCTCCACTTT. Translating gives CASSWDTSSDSPLHF. The rearrangement joins TRBV5-1 to TRBJ1-6, with D tentatively TRBD1 (6 bases). CDR3 length equals 15 residues. The germline V gene has CDR1 SGHRS and CDR2 YFSETQ. The germline V and J ends were trimmed by 5 bases and 8 bases, with 17 bases remaining between them. Together with reference TRBV5-1 and TRBJ1-6, the CDR3 gives the full variable domain: KAGVTQTPRYLIKTRGQQVTLSCSPISGHRSVSWYQQTPGQGLQFLFEYFSETQRNKGNFPGRFSGRQFSNSRSEMNVSTLELGDSALYLCASSWDTSSDSPLHFGNGTRLTVT.

This clone is medium-sized (0.01 to 0.1%). This chain links TRBV28 with TRBJ2-2; D possibly corresponds to TRBD1 (6 bases). V shed 5 bases and J shed 3 bases, with 13 bases lying between them. Germline loops: CDR1 MDHEN, CDR2 SYDVKM. The CDR3 runs 15 residues. The CDR3 DNA is TGTGCCAGCAGTCCCACAGGGTACGACACCGGGGAGCTGTTTTTT. This sequence encodes CASSPTGYDTGELFF.

Many counts were recorded for this clone. The chain carries TRBV6-4 and TRBJ1-1, with D unresolved. Trimming removed 4 bases at V and 5 bases at J, with 11 bases between. The CDR3 is made up of 13 amino acids. Germline-derived CDR1 and CDR2 are MRHNA and SNTAGT. The CDR3 region has the DNA TGTGCCAGCAGTGCCTCCGTTTGGACTGAAGCTTTCTTT. It codes for CASSASVWTEAFF.

V is TRBV19 and J is TRBJ2-2; D remains ambiguous. V shed 8 bases and J shed 0 bases, with 7 bases lying between them. The CDR3 runs to 13 residues. The V gene's germline CDR1 is LNHDA and CDR2 SQIVND (reference sequence). Here the CDR3 reads CASSVANTGELFF. DNA for the CDR3: TGTGCCAGTTCTGTAGCGAACACCGGGGAGCTGTTTTTT.

The table lists this clone with a few counts. One end of the junction does not line up with germline, which may come from a read error. V is TRBV12-3 or TRBV12-4 and J is TRBJ2-3; TRBD2 aligns across 12 bases. This CDR3 contains 18 residues. The CDR3 nucleotides read TGCGCCAGCAGTTTAAGTACCCTAGCGGGGGGGGGCACAGGTACGCAGTATTTT. Protein sequence: CASSLSTLAGGGTGTQYF.

This clone was seen many times. The chain carries TRBV11-3 and TRBJ2-7, with 9 bases lining up with TRBD2. The junction had 3 bases not matched to a gene; V was cut back by 1 base and J by 2 bases. Germline CDR1 and CDR2: SGHNT and YENEEA. The CDR3 runs to 15 residues. As DNA, the CDR3 is TGTGCCAGCAGCTTAGGTAGCGGGAGTGCCTACGAGCAGTACTTC. Translating gives CASSLGSGSAYEQYF.